This TCR beta chain was captured in a study of metastatic and nonmetastatic thyroid tumors. Study information: Repertoires of blood and of tissue (tumor or nodule) from malignant and benign thyroid patients were compared. Study-level results: Malignant thyroid tumors reportedly exceeded benign nodules significantly in TCR beta diversity, with the difference appearing in blood and tumor.

As originally analysed: CDR3 was compared across clinicopathological groups, and the resulting differences were used to build a distant-metastasis classifier for papillary thyroid cancer. Using MiXCR, TCRdb reanalyzed the PCR reads. The V and J calls were determined by TCRdb, not by the authors. Here the sample spans just under 4,000 clones, approximately 22% being singletons. The CDR3 has 14 amino acids. The germline gives CDR1 SQVTM, CDR2 ANQGSEA. The J segment lost 1 base and the V segment lost 7 bases, leaving 8 bases of the junction unmatched. Nobody among the patients had been given any treatment before thyroid surgery. This clone ranks as medium-sized. What it binds is not known.

The material sequenced was tumor tissue. This chain links TRBV29-1 with TRBJ2-7, with TRBD1 matching over 9 bases. The TCR sequence derives from a male donor with papillary thyroid cancer or a benign thyroid nodule (not recorded which). Some clones in this sample may be carry-over from other donors' samples. CDR3 coding DNA: TGCAGCGCCCGTTTTGGGACAGGGTCCTACGAGCAGTACTTC. This translates into CSARFGTGSYEQYF.